The 25 T cell receptor beta chains reported below all come from one sample, sequenced in a study of blood T cell repertoires in COVID-19. The protocol was immunoSEQ multiplex PCR, while the TCRdb copy is restricted to in-frame clones and leaves out a portion. Counted here are 250,000 to 350,000 clones, around 81% occurring once; the ten biggest clones make up less than 20%. The sample taken for sequencing was peripheral blood. Receptors originate from a person between 65 and 79 years old with COVID-19, enrolled during active disease.

This clone appeared once. The CDR3 region is CASSLGTGDGEQYF. As DNA, the CDR3 is TGCGCCAGCAGCCTAGGGACAGGGGACGGCGAGCAGTACTTC. The chain couples TRBV5-1 to TRBJ2-7, with TRBD1 identical over 10 bases. Trimming at V came to 4 bases and at J to 6 bases, leaving 7 bases not matched to a gene. Germline V gene data show CDR1 as SGHRS and CDR2 as YFSETQ. CDR3 length: 14 amino acids.

The genes are TRBV6-5 and TRBJ2-7; D possibly corresponds to TRBD2 (5 bases). V was clipped by 6 bases and J by 2 bases, with 11 bases between them. The CDR3 extends over 13 amino acids. Per germline, CDR1 MNHEY and CDR2 SVGAGI. CDR3: CASSRGSTYEQYF. The DNA of the CDR3 is TGTGCCAGCAGCCGGGGATCTACCTACGAGCAGTACTTC.

The V call is TRBV28, the J call TRBJ2-2; 10 bases fit TRBD1. CDR1 and CDR2 (germline): MDHEN, SYDVKM. The CDR3 extends over 16 amino acids. The trim removed 4 bases at V and 6 bases at J, leaving 8 bases unmatched. Written as DNA, the CDR3 is TGTGCCAGCAGTTCCTCGGGACAGGGGTTTTCCGGGGAGCTGTTTTTT. This sequence encodes CASSSSGQGFSGELFF.

The CDR3 region is CASSLAGVETQYF. DNA for the CDR3: TGTGCCAGCAGTTTAGCGGGAGTGGAGACCCAGTACTTC. The chain has TRBV5-4 and TRBJ2-5; TRBD2 agrees at 9 bases. CDR3 length: 13 residues. CDR1 is SGHNT, CDR2 YYREEE, per germline (reference sequence). The V and J ends lost 5 bases and 5 bases, in that order; junction bases with no gene match: 4.

CDR3 coding DNA: TGTGCCAGCACGCTAGCGGGGAAGTTCGGGGAGCTGTTTTTT. The encoded protein is CASTLAGKFGELFF. The chain joins TRBV3-1 (or the pseudogene TRBV3-2) to TRBJ2-2; TRBD2 matches at 9 bases. The CDR3 contains 14 residues. The V and J ends lost 7 bases and 7 bases, in that order; junction bases with no gene match: 7. Germline lookup yields CDR1 LGHDT and CDR2 YNNKEL (reference sequence).

This clone was observed a few times. V gene TRBV29-1 combines with J gene TRBJ2-6; D ambiguous. Trimming cost V 4 bases and J 0 bases, with 7 bases left between them. The CDR3 extends over 14 amino acids. Germline CDR1 and CDR2: SQVTM and ANQGSEA. The CDR3 bases are TGCAGCGTTGTGATGGCCTCTGGGGCCAACGTCCTGACTTTC. This encodes CSVVMASGANVLTF.

The rearrangement joins TRBV28 to TRBJ1-5, with 12 bases identical to TRBD1. The CDR3 runs to 17 residues. Unmatched junction bases numbered 7, after V lost 5 bases and J lost 2 bases. Germline V gene sequence: CDR1 MDHEN, CDR2 SYDVKM. CDR3 nucleotide sequence: TGTGCCAGCAGTGGGGACAGGGGGCGACGGGGCAATCAGCCCCAGCATTTT. Its protein is CASSGDRGRRGNQPQHF.

This rearrangement joins TRBV19 to TRBJ2-1; 7 bases match TRBD2. The V gene's germline CDR1 is LNHDA and CDR2 SQIVND (reference sequence). V dropped 2 bases and J dropped 5; count of bases not matched to a gene: 6. The CDR3 covers 15 residues. The CDR3 DNA reads TGTGCCAGTAGTATAAGTGGGAGGGCCAACAATGAGCAGTTCTTC. It specifies CASSISGRANNEQFF.

V gene TRBV19 combines with J gene TRBJ2-2, with 10 bases matching TRBD1. CDR1 is LNHDA and CDR2 is SQIVND in the germline V gene (reference sequence). This CDR3 spans 15 amino acids. J was trimmed by 5 bases and V by 6 bases; bases with no gene match: 6. This CDR3 is CASSRDRGGTGELFF. As DNA, the CDR3 is TGTGCCAGTAGCAGGGACAGGGGCGGGACCGGGGAGCTGTTTTTT.

The rearrangement uses TRBV19 and TRBJ1-5; no firm D call. Germline V lookup: CDR1 LNHDA, CDR2 SQIVND (reference sequence). Trimming took off 3 bases at V and 5 bases at J, with 11 bases between the two ends. The CDR3 contains 14 residues. This CDR3 is CASSIGVRDQPQHF. DNA of the CDR3: TGTGCCAGTAGTATCGGGGTTCGAGATCAGCCCCAGCATTTT.

The chain carries TRBV5-5 and TRBJ2-3; 10 bases fit TRBD1. This CDR3 is built from 16 residues. Germline CDR1 and CDR2: SGHKS and YYEKEE (reference sequence). V lost 1 base and J lost 5; bases outside the gene matches: 7. This chain's CDR3 is CASSLPPGQGKDTQYF. The CDR3 coding sequence is TGTGCCAGCAGCTTGCCCCCGGGACAGGGGAAAGATACGCAGTATTTT.

V is TRBV2 and J is TRBJ1-4; D gene uncertain. Germline lookup yields CDR1 SNHLY and CDR2 FYNNEI. With 3 bases removed from V and 0 bases from J, the gap between germline ends came to 5 bases. This CDR3 contains 14 residues. The CDR3 loop reads CASSDSSTNEKLFF. In DNA, the CDR3 is TGTGCCAGCAGTGATAGCTCAACTAATGAAAAACTGTTTTTT.

This clone is a singleton in its sample. The gene calls are TRBV28 and TRBJ2-7, with D possibly TRBD1 on 9 matching bases. Germline V CDR1 and CDR2: MDHEN, SYDVKM. Trimming left V 7 bases short and J 1 base short, with 26 bases between. The length of the CDR3 is 18 residues. CDR3 protein: CASNPPGQGERESYEQYF. The DNA for the CDR3 is TGTGCCAGCAACCCCCCGGGACAGGGAGAGCGGGAGTCCTACGAGCAGTACTTC.

The V gene is TRBV5-1, the J gene TRBJ2-3, with D maybe TRBD2 (6 bases). CDR1 and CDR2 from the germline V gene are SGHRS and YFSETQ. The CDR3 contains 14 residues. Trimming took off 0 bases at V and 5 bases at J, with 10 bases between the two ends. In DNA, the CDR3 is TGCGCCAGCAGCTTGGGTTCCGGGAGAGATACGCAGTATTTT. Amino acid sequence: CASSLGSGRDTQYF.

The chain recombines TRBV7-2 with TRBJ1-1, with D maybe TRBD1 (6 bases). CDR3 length equals 14 residues. Deletions cut 6 bases from V and 1 base from J, with 12 bases between. Germline CDR1 reads SGHTA; CDR2 reads FQGNSA. Written as DNA, the CDR3 is TGTGCCAGCAGTCGGGGGGCCGAGAACACTGAAGCTTTCTTT. This encodes CASSRGAENTEAFF.

The rearrangement joins TRBV7-8 to TRBJ2-5; 7 bases align to TRBD1. This CDR3 is built from 15 residues. From germline, CDR1 is SGHVS and CDR2 FQNEAQ. J lost 0 bases, V lost 4 bases, and 5 bases had no gene match. The CDR3 DNA sequence: TGTGCCAGCAGCTACAAAGACAGGGACCAAGAGACCCAGTACTTC. Translated: CASSYKDRDQETQYF.

V gene TRBV6-2 or TRBV6-3 combines with J gene TRBJ2-1; a weak D match, TRBD2 (5 bases). CDR3 size: 15 residues. Germline CDR1 MNHEY, CDR2 SVGEGT. V lost 2 bases and J 4 bases, leaving 12 bases between the germline ends. The CDR3 sequence is CASSYPGILYNEQFF. The CDR3 bases are TGTGCCAGCAGTTACCCCGGGATTCTATACAATGAGCAGTTCTTC.

This chain joins TRBV27 and TRBJ2-2, with 7 bases lining up with TRBD1. The CDR3 totals 16 residues. The germline V gene has CDR1 MNHEY and CDR2 SMNVEV (reference sequence). Trimming removed 9 bases from V and 0 bases from J; junction bases left unmatched: 10. The chain's CDR3 is CASRQGGSPNTGELFF. DNA for the CDR3: TGTGCCAGTAGACAGGGCGGCTCTCCGAACACCGGGGAGCTGTTTTTT.

A remark on this clone: Compared with germline, one end of the junction differs, possibly owing to a read error. V and J are TRBV27 and TRBJ2-1; D may be TRBD1 (6 bases). Germline values: CDR1 MNHEY, CDR2 SMNVEV (reference sequence). This CDR3 spans 13 amino acids. The CDR3 DNA is TGTGCCAGCGGTTTAACAGGGTACAATGAGCAGTTCTTC. Translating it yields CASGLTGYNEQFF.

This sequence joins TRBV9 and TRBJ1-3; 7 bases match TRBD1. CDR3 length equals 18 residues. Germline V lookup: CDR1 SGDLS, CDR2 YYNGEE. V was clipped by 4 bases and J by 0 bases; unmatched bases: 13. DNA for the CDR3: TGTGCCAGCAGCACCCCCGGCTGGGACAGAAGCTCTGGAAACACCATATATTTT. Translating it yields CASSTPGWDRSSGNTIYF.

V gene TRBV12-3 or TRBV12-4 combines with J gene TRBJ1-1, with D unclear. The CDR3 has 13 amino acids. Trimming cost V 1 base and J 10 bases, with 13 bases left between them. CDR3 DNA sequence: TGTGCCAGCAGTTTAGTTTTCGGGAGCGTAGCTTTCTTT. The encoded protein is CASSLVFGSVAFF.

The V call is TRBV5-1, the J call TRBJ2-5; 10 bases align to TRBD2. Germline assignment: CDR1 SGHRS and CDR2 YFSETQ. This CDR3 contains 15 residues. The junction had 3 bases not matched to a gene; V was cut back by 1 base and J by 3 bases. This CDR3 reads CASSLTGTSEETQYF. In DNA, the CDR3 is TGCGCCAGCAGCTTGACCGGGACTAGCGAAGAGACCCAGTACTTC.

V is TRBV24-1 and J is TRBJ2-2; 11 nucleotides line up with TRBD2. Germline V gene sequence: CDR1 KGHDR, CDR2 SFDVKD. CDR3 length equals 19 residues. V lost 4 bases to trimming and J lost 5 bases; unmatched junction nucleotides: 14. The DNA of the CDR3 is TGTGCCACCAGTGACCCCTCCATAGCGGGAGGGCCTGTGACCGGGGAGCTGTTTTTT. Translating gives CATSDPSIAGGPVTGELFF.

The chain recombines TRBV27 with TRBJ1-4; D not certain. Germline CDR1 MNHEY, CDR2 SMNVEV (reference sequence). The CDR3 is 13 residues long. Trimming shortened V by 4 bases and J by 5 bases, and 8 bases separated the two germline ends. The CDR3 DNA follows: TGTGCCAGCAGTTATAGGGAGAATGAAAAACTGTTTTTT. This encodes CASSYRENEKLFF.

The chain joins TRBV15 to TRBJ2-3; D might be TRBD1 (5 bases). V lost 6 bases, J lost 11 bases, and 18 bases lay in between. The CDR3 sequence is 13 residues long. Germline-derived CDR1 and CDR2 are LNHNV and YYDKDF (reference sequence). DNA for the CDR3: TGTGCCACCAGATCGACAGCCTCGGGTATGCAGTATTTT. Translated, it gives CATRSTASGMQYF.